This is a list of T cell receptor beta chains from one sample in a study of CD8+ T cells in alopecia areata. The table came from immunoSEQ multiplex PCR; TCRdb's copy has only in-frame clones and leaves some out. The repertoire includes approximately 210,000 clones, more than 55% of them detected once, and 0.95% to 1.5% sits in the top ten. Here the sequenced sample was CD4+ T cells sorted from blood, taken at week 44, from a patient treated with tofacitinib. These TCRs come from a human donor with alopecia areata. Both conserved end residues are part of each CDR3. A D gene is named only where the DNA matches it firmly. Some rows mark clone size as missing; the rest say once, few, many or name a class of expanded clone.

j_call d_call v_call clone_size cdr3_nt cdr3_aa
TRBJ1-1 NA TRBV30 NA TGTGCCTGGAGTTGGTTTTCGACAGCGAACACTGAAGCTTTCTTT CAWSWFSTANTEAFF
TRBJ1-4 NA TRBV25-1 NA TGTGCCAGCAGTGAGGGTTGGGGGGACCGGGGAAAACTGTTTTTT CASSEGWGDRGKLFF
TRBJ1-2 TRBD1 TRBV29-1 NA TGCAGCGTTTACGGGACAGGGGGGATTAGCTACACCTTC CSVYGTGGISYTF
TRBJ2-7 NA TRBV6-1 NA TGTGCCAGCAGTGCCGCCTCGCTAGGGTTTTGGTACGAGCAGTACTTC CASSAASLGFWYEQYF
TRBJ2-3 TRBD2 TRBV2 NA TGTGCCAGCAGTGAAGCGCCGGGACTAGCAGCAAAAACGGGGCAGTATTTT CASSEAPGLAAKTGQYF
TRBJ1-1 NA TRBV2 NA TGTGCCAGCAGTGAATCGGGCTTTATGAACACTGAAGCTTTCTTT CASSESGFMNTEAFF
TRBJ1-1 TRBD1 TRBV7-9 few TGTGCCAGCACCACACAGGGGACGGCCATGAACACTGAAGCTTTCTTT CASTTQGTAMNTEAFF
TRBJ1-1 NA TRBV18 once TGTGCCAGCTCACCGGCACAGGTGAACACTGAAGCTTTCTTT CASSPAQVNTEAFF
TRBJ2-7 NA TRBV5-1 NA TGCGCCAGCAGCTTGCAGGGAGGTAGCGTGGACGAGCAGTACTTC CASSLQGGSVDEQYF
TRBJ1-1 NA TRBV30 NA TGTGCCTGGAGTGTACCATTGCAGATTCGGGCTTTCTTT CAWSVPLQIRAFF
TRBJ1-2 NA TRBV5-1 few TGCGCCAGCAGCTCAACAGGTATTAGCGACTATGGCTACACCTTC CASSSTGISDYGYTF
TRBJ2-3 NA TRBV29-1 NA TGCAGCGTGGACAGTCCTAGCACAGATACGCAGTATTTT CSVDSPSTDTQYF
TRBJ1-1 NA TRBV7-8 few TGTGCCAGCAGCCCACCAAAAAGGGACACTGAAGCTTTCTTT CASSPPKRDTEAFF
TRBJ2-3 TRBD1 TRBV2 many TGTGCCAGCAGGCCGGGACAGGGGGTCGGAGATACGCAGTATTTT CASRPGQGVGDTQYF
TRBJ1-2 NA TRBV9 once TGTGCCAGCAGCGCGACAGTGATGGGCTACACCTTC CASSATVMGYTF
TRBJ1-5 NA TRBV19 NA TGTGCCAGTAGTATTGCCAGGAATCAGCCCCAGCATTTT CASSIARNQPQHF
TRBJ2-3 NA TRBV13 NA TGTGCCAGCAGCTTAGGTGAGAAAGCAGATACGCAGTATTTT CASSLGEKADTQYF
TRBJ1-5 NA TRBV30 NA TGTGCCTGGTCGGCAGGGTCCCGGGAAGGGCCCCAGCATTTT CAWSAGSREGPQHF
TRBJ2-5 NA TRBV5-6 NA TGTGCCAGCAGCCGTAAACGGGAGACCCAGTACTTC CASSRKRETQYF
TRBJ1-5 TRBD1 TRBV15 NA TGTGCCACCAGCAGCGTAAACAGGGGTAATCAGCCCCAGCATTTT CATSSVNRGNQPQHF
TRBJ2-3 NA TRBV6-5 NA TGTGCCAGCAGCATCCGAGGCACAGATACGCAGTATTTT CASSIRGTDTQYF
TRBJ1-1 NA TRBV27 NA TGTGCCAGCAGCCCCGCTGGTGCGAACACTGAAGCTTTCTTT CASSPAGANTEAFF
TRBJ2-7 NA TRBV28 NA TGTGCCAGCGCGGGACAGACCTACGAGCAGTACTTC CASAGQTYEQYF
TRBJ2-3 TRBD2 TRBV14 few TGTGCCAGCAGCGGTGGAGGGCTAGCGGGAGGCACAGATACGCAGTATTTT CASSGGGLAGGTDTQYF
TRBJ2-7 NA TRBV25-1 NA TGTGCCAGCTCCGGAGGCAACCCCTCCTACGAGCAGTACTTC CASSGGNPSYEQYF
TRBJ2-1 NA TRBV7-6 few TGTGCCAGCAGCTTAGACCCTGGACAGTCGATTTACAATGAGCAGTTCTTC CASSLDPGQSIYNEQFF
TRBJ1-1 NA TRBV5-6 NA TGTGCCAGCACCTTTAACACTGAAGCTTTCTTT CASTFNTEAFF
TRBJ1-6 TRBD1 TRBV19 NA TGTGCCAGTGGACAGGGGATGGTCGGTTCACCCCTCCACTTT CASGQGMVGSPLHF
TRBJ2-1 TRBD2 TRBV4-3 many TGCGCCAGCAGCCAATTAGCGGGGGGGGCCCGCAATGAGCAGTTCTTC CASSQLAGGARNEQFF
TRBJ1-2 TRBD1 TRBV29-1 few TGCAGCGTTCAACGACAGGGGGCTGAGTATGGCTACACCTTC CSVQRQGAEYGYTF
TRBJ2-7 NA TRBV5-1 NA TGCGCCAGCAGTTTGACAGGGACTTCCTACGAGCAGTACTTC CASSLTGTSYEQYF
TRBJ1-6 NA TRBV2 NA TGTGCCAGCAGTGAATATGCGCAGAATTCACCCCTCCACTTT CASSEYAQNSPLHF
TRBJ1-2 NA TRBV5-1 NA TGCGCCAGCAGCTCTCAGGTAGAAGGCTACACCTTC CASSSQVEGYTF
TRBJ1-1 NA TRBV11-2 once TGTGCCAGCAGCTTTTCAGGGGTGAACACTGAAGCTTTCTTT CASSFSGVNTEAFF
TRBJ1-2 TRBD1 TRBV7-2 NA TGTGCCAGCAGACCCACAGGGGTCTATGGCTACACCTTC CASRPTGVYGYTF
TRBJ2-5 NA TRBV2 few TGTGCCAGCAGTGAACAGGGGAGGGAGACCCAGTACTTC CASSEQGRETQYF
TRBJ1-1 NA TRBV29-1 NA TGCAGCGTTGTTGGGACTACCTCTGAAGCTTTCTTT CSVVGTTSEAFF
TRBJ1-1 NA TRBV2 NA TGTGCCAGTCAATCCGGGACGGCAGCTTTCTTT CASQSGTAAFF
TRBJ2-7 TRBD1 TRBV7-9 NA TGTGCCAGCAGCCCTGGACAGGGTGGCGAGCAGTACTTC CASSPGQGGEQYF
TRBJ1-2 NA TRBV30 NA TGTGCCTGGAGTGTGTCGTCAGGCTATGGCTACACCTTC CAWSVSSGYGYTF
TRBJ1-6 TRBD1 TRBV11-2 NA TGTGCCAGCAGCTTAGGGACAGGACTAAATTCACCCCTCCACTTT CASSLGTGLNSPLHF
TRBJ1-2 NA TRBV29-1 NA TGCAGCGTTTCGACGGGACATGGCTACACCTTC CSVSTGHGYTF
TRBJ2-3 NA TRBV4-3 once TGCGCCAGCAGCCAAGCACAGCACACAGATACGCAGTATTTT CASSQAQHTDTQYF
TRBJ1-5 NA TRBV30 NA TGTGCCTGGAGTGCGGGAAGCCAGGGGCAGCCCCAGCATTTT CAWSAGSQGQPQHF
TRBJ1-2 NA TRBV29-1 few TGCAGCGTTGAAGATCCCGGGAGGAATGGCTACACCTTC CSVEDPGRNGYTF
TRBJ2-6 NA TRBV6-4 NA TGTGCCAGCAGTGACTCAGGGGCCGGGGCCAACGTCCTGACTTTC CASSDSGAGANVLTF
TRBJ2-7 NA TRBV29-1 NA TGCAGCGTCGCAGATGGGGGCCAGGGAAACGAGCAGTACTTC CSVADGGQGNEQYF
TRBJ2-3 NA TRBV6-1 few TGTGCCAGCACCTGGACTGTGGCAGATACGCAGTATTTT CASTWTVADTQYF
TRBJ1-2 NA TRBV7-6 NA TGTGCCAGCAGCCCACGGGGTTTCGGGAACTATGGCTACACCTTC CASSPRGFGNYGYTF
TRBJ1-2 NA TRBV30 NA TGTGCCTGGAGTGAGTCGGCAGGGAAGCCCACCTCTTACTATGGCTACACCTTC CAWSESAGKPTSYYGYTF
TRBJ1-2 NA TRBV29-1 NA TGCAGCGCCCAGGGGAACTATGGCTACACCTTC CSAQGNYGYTF
TRBJ2-1 TRBD1 TRBV10-3 NA TGTGCCATCAGTGGGAGGACAGGGGAAGATGAGCAGTTCTTC CAISGRTGEDEQFF
TRBJ1-2 TRBD1 TRBV4-1 NA TGCGCCAGCAGCCAAGCAGGGGGCTCCGTCTATGGCTACACCTTC CASSQAGGSVYGYTF
TRBJ2-3 NA TRBV10-3 NA TGTGCCATCTCACAGAGCACAGATACGCAGTATTTT CAISQSTDTQYF